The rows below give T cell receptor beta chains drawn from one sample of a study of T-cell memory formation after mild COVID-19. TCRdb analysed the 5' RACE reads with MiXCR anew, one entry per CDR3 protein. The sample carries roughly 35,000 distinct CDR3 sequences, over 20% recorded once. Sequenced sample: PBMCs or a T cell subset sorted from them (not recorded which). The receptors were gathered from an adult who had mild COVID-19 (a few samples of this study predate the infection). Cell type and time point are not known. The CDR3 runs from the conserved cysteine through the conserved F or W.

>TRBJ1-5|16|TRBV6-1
CASRPLTVPRGQPQHF
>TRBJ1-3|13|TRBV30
CAWEPFSGNTIYF
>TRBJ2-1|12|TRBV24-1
CATRSSYNEQFF
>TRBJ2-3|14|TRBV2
CASSEGHSADTQYF
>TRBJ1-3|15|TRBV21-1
CASSKGQNSGNTIYF
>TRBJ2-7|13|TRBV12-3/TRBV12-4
CASSFHSGYEQYF
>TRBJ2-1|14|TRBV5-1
CASRNGLAANEQFF
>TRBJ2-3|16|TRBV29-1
CSVLGSSGGSTDTQYF
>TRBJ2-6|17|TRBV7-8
CASSLGRVLSGANVLTF
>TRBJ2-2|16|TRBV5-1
CASSLVLAQGTGELFF
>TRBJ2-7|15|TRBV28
CASSRSGTRSYEQYF
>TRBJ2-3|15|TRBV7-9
CASSSRGGRADTQYF
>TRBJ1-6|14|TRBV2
CASSENSGNSPLHF
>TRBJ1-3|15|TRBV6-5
CASSYSAGTGNTIYF
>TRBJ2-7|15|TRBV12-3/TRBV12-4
CASSLGQGLLYEQYF
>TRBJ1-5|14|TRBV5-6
CASSLRQGYQPQHF
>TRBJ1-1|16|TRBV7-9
CASSLGTGPVNTEAFF
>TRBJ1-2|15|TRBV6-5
CASWTGGEAQYGYTF
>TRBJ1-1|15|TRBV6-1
CASSLINGQGTEAFF
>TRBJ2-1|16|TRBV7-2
CASSLYLSSSYNEQFF
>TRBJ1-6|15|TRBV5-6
CASSLPGTGDSPLHF
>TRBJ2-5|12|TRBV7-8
CASSLQGETQYF
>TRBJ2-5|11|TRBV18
CASSPGETQYF
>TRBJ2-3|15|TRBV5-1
CASSWRREVADTQYF
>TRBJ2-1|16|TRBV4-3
CASSQDYQGGGNEQFF
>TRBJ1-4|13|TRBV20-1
CSATGQGAEKLFF
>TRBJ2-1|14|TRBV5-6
CASSGGGRLDEQFF
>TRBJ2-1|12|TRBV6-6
CASSLGWNEQFF
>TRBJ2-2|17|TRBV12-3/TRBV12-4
CASSLSRRRADTGELFF
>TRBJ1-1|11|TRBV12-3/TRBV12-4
CASRSATEAFF
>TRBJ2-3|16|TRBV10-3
CAIGGMAGGHTDTQYF
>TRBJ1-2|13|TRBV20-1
CSARVVQGYGYTF
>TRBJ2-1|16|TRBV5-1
CASSMAPRGAYNEQFF
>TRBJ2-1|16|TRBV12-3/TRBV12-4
CASSLAYGGTYNEQFF
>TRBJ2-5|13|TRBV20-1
CSTRRGGWETQYF
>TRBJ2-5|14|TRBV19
CASSIGTGPETQYF
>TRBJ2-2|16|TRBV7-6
CASSSSGQVLTGELFF
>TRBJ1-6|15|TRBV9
CASSPRTGHNSPLHF
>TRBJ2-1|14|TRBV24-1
CATSDASGTNEQFF
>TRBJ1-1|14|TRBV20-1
CSASGATLNTEAFF
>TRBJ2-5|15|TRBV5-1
CASSRTSGGWETQYF
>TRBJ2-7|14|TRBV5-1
CASSLDGRGSEQYF
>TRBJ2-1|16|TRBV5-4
CASSEPTGAARNEQFF
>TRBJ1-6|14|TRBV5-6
CASSLKDWGSPLHF
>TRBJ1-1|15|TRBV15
CATSRGAELNTEAFF
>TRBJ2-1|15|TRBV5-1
CASSQTASSYNEQFF
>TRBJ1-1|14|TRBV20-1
CSARDSSVNTEAFF
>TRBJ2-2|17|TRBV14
CASSHPGLAGDTGELFF
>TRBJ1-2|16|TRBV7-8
CASSYSPGREVYGYTF
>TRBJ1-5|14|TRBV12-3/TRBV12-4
CASSSGASNQPQHF
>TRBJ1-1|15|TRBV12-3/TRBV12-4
CASRILGTGFTEAFF
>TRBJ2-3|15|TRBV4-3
CASSQETGRGDTQYF
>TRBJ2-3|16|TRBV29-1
CSADDFAGAGTDTQYF
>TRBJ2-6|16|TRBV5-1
CASSPSPATGANVLTF
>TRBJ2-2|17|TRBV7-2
CASSLQASGVNTGELFF
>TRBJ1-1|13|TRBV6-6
CASSEPANTEAFF
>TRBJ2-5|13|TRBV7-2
CASSTGTVETQYF
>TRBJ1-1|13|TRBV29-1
CSGLGQGVTEAFF
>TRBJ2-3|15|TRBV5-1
CASSARTSPVDTQYF